These 26 T cell receptor beta chains were sequenced from one sample in a study of beta chain features in type 1 diabetes. Points from the study as a whole: Shorter TCRB CDR3s, moderately but significantly so, were found in Type 1 diabetes patients in all four CD4+ subsets.

The investigators reverse transcribed all of the isolated RNA, so they sequenced expressed TCRB transcripts. Repertoires were generated with immunoSEQ multiplex PCR, while TCRdb's copy carries only in-frame clones and drops some. The sample consists of roughly 130,000 clones, 16% of them appearing once. For these receptors, no antigen is known. The sample consisted of central memory CD4+ T cells from blood. These TCRs come from a young man with type 1 diabetes.

Notes on this clone: The sample contains more than one DNA sequence encoding this CDR3. The chain is built from TRBV30 and TRBJ2-7; D call uncertain. Trimming removed 2 bases from V and 0 bases from J, with 5 bases in between. The CDR3 contains 12 residues. CDR1 and CDR2 from the germline V gene are GTSNPN and SVGIG (reference sequence). The CDR3 spells CAWSWSSYEQYF. CDR3 in DNA: TGTGCCTGGAGTTGGTCCTCCTACGAGCAGTACTTC. The whole variable domain, filled in from reference TRBV30 and TRBJ2-7, reads SQTIHQWPATLVQPVGSPLSLECTVEGTSNPNLYWYRQAAGRGLQLLFYSVGIGQISSEVPQNLSASRPQDRQFILSSKKLLLSDSGFYLCAWSWSSYEQYFGPGTRLTVT.

The chain joins TRBV30 to TRBJ2-6; possibly TRBD2 for D (5 bases). This CDR3 spans 15 amino acids. V was cut by 2 bases and J by 0 bases, with 8 bases left in between. The germline gives CDR1 GTSNPN, CDR2 SVGIG (reference sequence). In nucleotides, the CDR3 is TGTGCCTGGAGTTCCCTAGCCTCTGGGGCCAACGTCCTGACTTTC. As protein: CAWSSLASGANVLTF. Combining the CDR3 with reference TRBV30 and TRBJ2-6 gives the whole variable domain SQTIHQWPATLVQPVGSPLSLECTVEGTSNPNLYWYRQAAGRGLQLLFYSVGIGQISSEVPQNLSASRPQDRQFILSSKKLLLSDSGFYLCAWSSLASGANVLTFGAGSRLTVL.

This clone was seen a handful of times. The chain is built from TRBV4-1 and TRBJ2-7; D may correspond to TRBD1 or TRBD2 (6 bases each). Looked up from germline, CDR1 is MGHRA and CDR2 is YSYEKL. This CDR3 contains 13 residues. Trimming cost V 6 bases and J 5 bases, with 14 bases left between them. CDR3 sequence: CASRETGRHEQYF. CDR3 bases: TGCGCCAGCAGAGAAACAGGGAGGCACGAGCAGTACTTC.

The chain joins TRBV19 to TRBJ1-5; D remains ambiguous. In germline, CDR1 is LNHDA, CDR2 SQIVND (reference sequence). The CDR3 runs to 13 residues. Trimming pared 3 bases from V and 11 bases from J, leaving 14 bases between. CDR3 sequence reads: CASSIDGQSAQHF. The CDR3 nucleotides read TGTGCCAGTAGTATCGACGGCCAGTCGGCCCAGCATTTT. Variable domain in full (rest from reference TRBV19 and TRBJ1-5): DGGITQSPKYLFRKEGQNVTLSCEQNLNHDAMYWYRQDPGQGLRLIYYSQIVNDFQKGDIAEGYSVSREKKESFPLTVTSAQKNPTAFYLCASSIDGQSAQHFGDGTRLSIL.

The chain links TRBV7-8 to TRBJ2-3; D uncertain. V was shortened by 3 bases and J by 0 bases, with 10 bases between the two germline ends. Germline CDR1 is SGHVS and CDR2 is FQNEAQ. The CDR3 is 15 residues long. The CDR3 loop reads CASSFRPGSTDTQYF. For the CDR3, the DNA is TGTGCCAGCAGCTTCCGGCCAGGTAGCACAGATACGCAGTATTTT. Together with reference TRBV7-8 and TRBJ2-3, the CDR3 gives the full variable domain: GAGVSQSPRYKVAKRGQDVALRCDPISGHVSLFWYQQALGQGPEFLTYFQNEAQLDKSGLPSDRFFAERPEGSVSTLKIQRTQQEDSAVYLCASSFRPGSTDTQYFGPGTRLTVL.

The J gene is TRBJ1-6, the V gene TRBV30, with TRBD1 as a possible D gene (6 bases). Germline CDR1 and CDR2: GTSNPN and SVGIG (reference sequence). Trimming removed 3 bases from V and 3 bases from J, with 6 bases in between. The CDR3 has 13 residues. CDR3 protein: CAWSRGYNSPLHF. As DNA, the CDR3 is TGTGCCTGGAGCAGGGGCTATAATTCACCCCTCCACTTT.

This clone occurred a few times. V is TRBV30 and J is TRBJ1-2; D unresolved. The length of the CDR3 is 13 residues. V was trimmed by 5 bases and J by 6 bases, leaving 16 bases between them. Per germline, CDR1 GTSNPN and CDR2 SVGIG (reference sequence). As DNA, the CDR3 is TGTGCCTGGTCGCGGGGATGGGGTGATGGCTACACCTTC. Translating it yields CAWSRGWGDGYTF.

The V and J genes are TRBV4-3 and TRBJ2-1; D may be TRBD2 (5 bases). V lost 1 base and J 2 bases, leaving 12 bases between the germline ends. This CDR3 is 16 amino acids long. Germline-derived CDR1 and CDR2 are LGHNA and YSLEER. As DNA, the CDR3 is TGCGCCAGCAGCCAAGCGCCGCGGACTCCCTACAATGAGCAGTTCTTC. Amino acid sequence: CASSQAPRTPYNEQFF.

V gene TRBV7-2 combines with J gene TRBJ1-2; TRBD1 matches 9 bases. Per germline, CDR1 SGHTA and CDR2 FQGNSA. The CDR3 consists of 16 residues. V gave up 4 bases and J gave up 2 bases; unmatched junction bases: 8. Here the CDR3 DNA reads TGTGCCAGCAGCTCGGGACAGGGCCCCCTCAACTATGGCTACACCTTC. This gives the protein CASSSGQGPLNYGYTF.

This clone has a handful of counts. The chain combines TRBV18 with TRBJ2-5; D is undetermined. In germline, CDR1 is KGHSH, CDR2 LQKENI. The CDR3 has 13 residues. V shed 5 bases and J shed 0 bases, with 7 bases lying between them. The CDR3 DNA is TGTGCCAGCTCATCGGCGGACCAAGAGACCCAGTACTTC. Translation: CASSSADQETQYF.

This clone was seen only a few times. This rearrangement joins TRBV29-1 to TRBJ2-5; 8 nucleotides line up with TRBD2. V shed 7 bases, J shed 1 base, and the junction held 11 bases outside the gene matches. The germline CDR1 and CDR2 sequences are SQVTM and ANQGSEA. This CDR3 is 15 amino acids long. CDR3 residues: CSAGGAGGIQETQYF. CDR3 sequence (DNA): TGCAGCGCCGGAGGGGCGGGGGGCATCCAAGAGACCCAGTACTTC. The whole variable domain, remainder taken from reference TRBV29-1 and TRBJ2-5, is SAVISQKPSRDICQRGTSLTIQCQVDSQVTMMFWYRQQPGQSLTLIATANQGSEATYESGFVIDKFPISRPNLTFSTLTVSNMSPEDSSIYLCSAGGAGGIQETQYFGPGTRLLVL.

About this clone itself: Given a far larger clone just one base away, this is likely a sequencing read error. The chain recombines TRBV6-5 with TRBJ1-5; D not certain. The CDR3 totals 15 residues. Per the germline V gene, CDR1 is MNHEY and CDR2 is SVGAGI. CDR3 DNA: TGTGCCAGCAGACGAGGTTCTACTAGCAAGCAGCCCCAGCATTTT. Its translation: CASRRGSTSKQPQHF.

The chain links TRBV7-2 to TRBJ2-5, with D unresolved. The CDR3 has 13 residues. The germline gives CDR1 SGHTA, CDR2 FQGNSA. V lost 1 base, J lost 2 bases, and 5 bases lay in between. The CDR3 loop reads CASSLVQQETQYF. As DNA, the CDR3 is TGTGCCAGCAGCTTAGTACAGCAAGAGACCCAGTACTTC.

There are a few counts of this clone. CDR3 loop: CSVAAHIDYNEQFF. DNA of the CDR3: TGCAGCGTTGCCGCTCATATTGATTACAATGAGCAGTTCTTC. This chain joins TRBV29-1 and TRBJ2-1; D gene ambiguous. Germline V gene lookup returns CDR1 SQVTM and CDR2 ANQGSEA. V dropped 4 bases and J dropped 4 bases, with 14 bases sitting between them. This CDR3 is 14 amino acids long.

Only a few counts were recorded for this clone. This sequence joins TRBV28 and TRBJ2-7; D ambiguous. Germline lookup yields CDR1 MDHEN and CDR2 SYDVKM. The V and J ends lost 4 bases and 7 bases respectively, with 26 bases between them. The CDR3 consists of 17 residues. CDR3 nucleotides: TGTGCCAGCAGTTATTATCTCCTCTCACCCGCCCTAGGGGAGCAGTACTTC. It translates to CASSYYLLSPALGEQYF.

This sequence joins TRBV11-2 and TRBJ2-7; 9 bases fit TRBD1. The V gene end was trimmed by 4 bases and the J gene end by 4 bases; junction bases not matched to a gene: 8. Per the germline V gene, CDR1 is SGHAT and CDR2 is FQNNGV. The CDR3 contains 15 residues. The CDR3 nucleotides read TGTGCCAGCAGCTCCCTCCGGGACAGGGTTTACGAGCAGTACTTC. Translating gives CASSSLRDRVYEQYF.

The chain combines TRBV4-2 with TRBJ1-2; 11 bases agree with TRBD1. CDR1 is LGHNA, CDR2 YNFKEQ, per germline. Germline trimming cut 1 base from V and 8 bases from J; bases unmatched to any gene: 6. The CDR3 is made up of 15 amino acids. CDR3 bases: TGTGCCAGCAGCCAAGCCCGGACAGGGGGCGGGGGCTACACCTTC. It encodes CASSQARTGGGGYTF.

The V gene is TRBV7-2, the J gene TRBJ2-3, with D possibly TRBD2 on 6 matching bases. CDR3 length: 15 amino acids. Per germline, CDR1 SGHTA and CDR2 FQGNSA. The germline V and J ends were trimmed by 4 bases and 2 bases, with 13 bases remaining between them. The CDR3 DNA sequence: TGTGCCAGCAGCTCGCCCGGGACTTACACAGATACGCAGTATTTT. This gives the protein CASSSPGTYTDTQYF. Using reference TRBV7-2 and TRBJ2-3 for the parts outside the CDR3, the full variable domain is GAGVSQSPSNKVTEKGKDVELRCDPISGHTALYWYRQSLGQGLEFLIYFQGNSAPDKSGLPSDRFSAERTGGSVSTLTIQRTQQEDSAVYLCASSSPGTYTDTQYFGPGTRLTVL.

This clone was observed many times. V gene TRBV6-6 combines with J gene TRBJ2-3; weak D call: TRBD2 (6 bases). Deletions cut 8 bases from V and 4 bases from J, with 19 bases between. CDR3 size: 15 residues. CDR1 is MNHNY, CDR2 SVGAGI, per germline (reference sequence). DNA of the CDR3: TGTGCCAGCGGCACTTCCTTAGCGGATGCAGATACGCAGTATTTT. Translation: CASGTSLADADTQYF.

This sequence joins TRBV28 and TRBJ1-6, with 7 bases aligning to TRBD1. J lost 7 bases, V lost 5 bases, and 11 bases had no gene match. The CDR3 extends over 16 amino acids. CDR1 and CDR2 (germline): MDHEN, SYDVKM. For the CDR3, the DNA is TGTGCCAGCAGTCCAAGGGGGCCAGGTCCCAATTCACCCCTCCACTTT. Encoded protein: CASSPRGPGPNSPLHF.

There are a few counts of this clone. J is TRBJ1-6 and V is TRBV7-2, with D unclear. CDR3 length: 16 amino acids. Germline V gene data show CDR1 as SGHTA and CDR2 as FQGNSA. Trimming cost V 0 bases and J 0 bases, with 6 bases left between them. The CDR3 protein is CASSLAVSSYNSPLHF. The CDR3 DNA is TGTGCCAGCAGCTTAGCGGTGAGCTCCTATAATTCACCCCTCCACTTT. Full variable domain (remainder filled in from reference TRBV7-2 and TRBJ1-6): GAGVSQSPSNKVTEKGKDVELRCDPISGHTALYWYRQSLGQGLEFLIYFQGNSAPDKSGLPSDRFSAERTGGSVSTLTIQRTQQEDSAVYLCASSLAVSSYNSPLHFGNGTRLTVT.

This clone was observed a handful of times. V is TRBV4-2 and J is TRBJ2-1, with TRBD2 matching over 8 bases. CDR1 is LGHNA, CDR2 YNFKEQ, per germline. The CDR3 spans 16 residues. The trim removed 4 bases at V and 7 bases at J, leaving 12 bases unmatched. CDR3 region: CASSPRPGTSENEQFF. CDR3 in DNA: TGTGCCAGCAGCCCCCGTCCCGGGACTAGTGAGAATGAGCAGTTCTTC.

This clone was seen a few times. The chain carries TRBV7-2 and TRBJ2-6; 7 positions agree with TRBD2. Germline V gene data show CDR1 as SGHTA and CDR2 as FQGNSA. This CDR3 region has 17 residues. V was pared by 4 bases and J by 0 bases, with 6 bases of the junction left unmatched. The CDR3 sequence: CASSYSGTNSGANVLTF. The CDR3 DNA sequence: TGTGCCAGCAGCTATTCCGGGACTAACTCTGGGGCCAACGTCCTGACTTTC.

This clone was seen at least ten times. The rearrangement joins TRBV2 to TRBJ1-2; the D is unclear. V was cut by 3 bases and J by 4 bases, with 0 bases left in between. Germline V gene sequence: CDR1 SNHLY, CDR2 FYNNEI. The CDR3 totals 10 residues. The DNA for the CDR3 is TGTGCCAGCAGTGACTATGGCTACACCTTC. Translation gives CASSDYGYTF.

CDR3 bases: TGTGCCAGCAGCGCGGACGGATACTACGAGCAGTACTTC. The encoded protein is CASSADGYYEQYF. The V and J genes are TRBV11-2 and TRBJ2-7; D not resolved. This CDR3 has 13 amino acids. Germline-derived CDR1 and CDR2 are SGHAT and FQNNGV. Trimming removed 5 bases from V and 3 bases from J, with 11 bases in between.

This clone was counted a few times. The chain has TRBV6-6 and TRBJ1-1; the D is unclear. The CDR3 totals 11 residues. The V gene's germline CDR1 is MNHNY and CDR2 SVGAGI (reference sequence). V was trimmed by 8 bases and J by 8 bases, leaving 12 bases between them. CDR3 nucleotides: TGTGCCAGCTCGGGTGCAGCCGAAGCTTTCTTT. This sequence encodes CASSGAAEAFF.